The 25 T cell receptor beta chains presented below share a single source sample, sequenced in a study of blood T cell repertoires in COVID-19. Sequenced by immunoSEQ multiplex PCR; TCRdb stores in-frame clones only, minus some. This table holds 210,000 or so clones, around 84% found once. Sequencing was performed on peripheral blood. The receptors here all came from an elderly woman with active or convalescent COVID-19.

J is TRBJ1-6 and V is TRBV30, with 9 bases matching TRBD1. Germline V lookup: CDR1 GTSNPN, CDR2 SVGIG (reference sequence). This CDR3 is built from 13 residues. The J segment lost 10 bases and the V segment lost 5 bases, leaving 6 bases of the junction unmatched. This CDR3 is CAWAGQGESPLHF. The CDR3 DNA is TGTGCCTGGGCGGGACAGGGCGAATCACCCCTCCACTTT.

This chain links TRBV18 with TRBJ2-7; TRBD2 matches 11 bases. This CDR3 spans 18 amino acids. Germline-derived CDR1 and CDR2 are KGHSH and LQKENI. J lost 0 bases, V lost 1 base, and 8 bases had no gene match. CDR3 region: CASSPLAGGPRTSYEQYF. The CDR3, as DNA: TGTGCCAGCTCACCACTAGCGGGAGGGCCACGAACCTCCTACGAGCAGTACTTC.

V usage is TRBV19 and J usage is TRBJ1-2; 10 bases align to TRBD1. The CDR3 is 14 amino acids. The junction had 5 bases not matched to a gene; V was cut back by 4 bases and J by 6 bases. CDR1 and CDR2 from the germline V gene are LNHDA and SQIVND (reference sequence). In DNA form, the CDR3 reads TGTGCCAGTAGTACCGATGGGACAGGGGATGGCTACACCTTC. The encoded protein is CASSTDGTGDGYTF.

This clone was counted a few times. This chain connects TRBV10-3 to TRBJ1-6; TRBD1 agrees at 9 bases. CDR3 length equals 13 residues. V shed 7 bases and J 13 bases; nucleotides not matched to a gene: 8. The V gene's germline CDR1 is ENHRY and CDR2 SYGVKD. The CDR3 loop reads CAIKGSTGGPLHF. DNA for the CDR3: TGTGCCATCAAAGGATCAACAGGGGGCCCCCTCCACTTT.

The genes are TRBV18 and TRBJ2-1; 8 bases are shared with TRBD2. Germline V gene lookup returns CDR1 KGHSH and CDR2 LQKENI. With V trimmed by 0 bases and J by 8 bases, 6 bases remained unmatched. CDR3 length equals 15 residues. The CDR3 loop reads CASSPPSGRGDEQFF. The CDR3 region has the DNA TGTGCCAGCTCACCACCCAGCGGGAGAGGGGATGAGCAGTTCTTC.

The chain employs TRBV29-1 and TRBJ1-1, with D maybe TRBD1 (6 bases). V lost 3 bases and J 5 bases, leaving 13 bases between the germline ends. Germline assignment: CDR1 SQVTM and CDR2 ANQGSEA. The CDR3 spans 13 residues. CDR3 DNA: TGCAGCGTTGATAGACAGGTAGGGACTGAAGCTTTCTTT. Translation: CSVDRQVGTEAFF.

This chain connects TRBV24-1 to TRBJ2-1; weak D call: TRBD2 (5 bases). V shed 5 bases and J shed 1 base, with 8 bases lying between them. CDR1 and CDR2 from the germline V gene are KGHDR and SFDVKD. The CDR3 runs to 14 residues. CDR3 loop: CATSGGNSYNEQFF. As DNA, the CDR3 is TGTGCCACCAGTGGAGGGAATTCCTACAATGAGCAGTTCTTC.

This chain connects TRBV2 to TRBJ2-3; 11 positions agree with TRBD2. Germline-derived CDR1 and CDR2 are SNHLY and FYNNEI. The junction had 10 bases not matched to a gene; V was cut back by 6 bases and J by 5 bases. The CDR3 sequence is 16 residues long. The CDR3 region is CASSPETSGTGDTQYF. The CDR3, as DNA: TGTGCCAGCAGCCCCGAGACTAGCGGGACGGGAGATACGCAGTATTTT.

The table lists this clone with many counts. This chain connects TRBV30 to TRBJ1-5; 7 nucleotides align to TRBD1. The germline gives CDR1 GTSNPN, CDR2 SVGIG (reference sequence). CDR3 length equals 15 residues. With 1 base clipped from V and 4 bases from J, the junction kept 7 bases outside the gene matches. CDR3: CAWSARTGSNQPQHF. The CDR3 DNA sequence: TGTGCCTGGAGTGCCCGGACAGGATCGAATCAGCCCCAGCATTTT.

The chain couples TRBV12-3 or TRBV12-4 to TRBJ1-2; no definite D call. This CDR3 contains 12 residues. The V end lost 6 bases, the J end lost 7 bases, and 12 bases lay between the germline ends. The CDR3: CASSMREIGYTF. For the CDR3, the DNA is TGTGCCAGCAGCATGAGGGAGATTGGCTACACCTTC.

This sequence joins TRBV11-2 and TRBJ2-7; D possibly corresponds to TRBD1 (6 bases). V was shortened by 0 bases and J by 3 bases, with 12 bases between the two germline ends. Germline V CDR1 and CDR2: SGHAT, FQNNGV. CDR3 size: 15 residues. The CDR3 is CASSLEWGQLYEQYF. CDR3 in DNA: TGTGCCAGCAGCTTAGAATGGGGGCAGCTCTACGAGCAGTACTTC.

The chain recombines TRBV18 with TRBJ2-1; no clear D. V gave up 0 bases and J gave up 8 bases, with 14 bases separating them. CDR1 is KGHSH and CDR2 is LQKENI in the germline V gene. The CDR3 contains 15 residues. DNA of the CDR3: TGTGCCAGCTCACCACCATCTAGGAGTGAGGATGAGCAGTTCTTC. This translates into CASSPPSRSEDEQFF. The full variable domain, rest sourced from reference TRBV18 and TRBJ2-1, is NAGVMQNPRHLVRRRGQEARLRCSPMKGHSHVYWYRQLPEEGLKFMVYLQKENIIDESGMPKERFSAEFPKEGPSILRIQQVVRGDSAAYFCASSPPSRSEDEQFFGPGTRLTVL.

The rearrangement joins TRBV24-1 to TRBJ2-5; 12 bases fit TRBD1. Germline V gene sequence: CDR1 KGHDR, CDR2 SFDVKD. The CDR3 has 16 residues. The J segment lost 5 bases and the V segment lost 4 bases, leaving 7 bases of the junction unmatched. The CDR3 protein is CATSEAGQGAEETQYF. CDR3 sequence (DNA): TGTGCCACCAGTGAGGCGGGACAGGGGGCTGAGGAGACCCAGTACTTC.

The table lists this clone with a count of one. In nucleotides, the CDR3 is TGTGCCAGCAGCCAAGATGAGGTTAGCAATCAGCCCCAGCATTTT. It codes for CASSQDEVSNQPQHF. The V gene is TRBV3-1 (or the pseudogene TRBV3-2), the J gene TRBJ1-5; D unclear. CDR1 and CDR2 (germline): LGHDT, YNNKEL (reference sequence). Trimming took off 0 bases at V and 0 bases at J, with 6 bases between the two ends. The CDR3 runs 15 residues.

The rearrangement joins TRBV24-1 to TRBJ2-1, with 12 bases matching TRBD1. The CDR3 length is 16 residues. The V gene end was trimmed by 4 bases and the J gene end by 8 bases; junction bases not matched to a gene: 8. CDR1 is KGHDR, CDR2 SFDVKD, per germline. This CDR3 reads CATSDQAGTGGDEQFF. CDR3 DNA: TGTGCCACCAGTGACCAAGCCGGGACAGGGGGCGATGAGCAGTTCTTC.

The DNA of the CDR3 is TGTGCCACCCCTCGGGGGACAGGGAGCTCCTACGAGCAGTACTTC. Protein product: CATPRGTGSSYEQYF. The chain is built from TRBV21-1 and TRBJ2-7; the tabulated D call, TRBD1, remains unverified against the DNA. TRBV21-1 is a recognized pseudogene. The CDR3 covers 15 residues.

The chain links TRBV3-1 (or the pseudogene TRBV3-2) to TRBJ1-5; 8 bases align to TRBD1. From germline, CDR1 is LGHDT and CDR2 YNNKEL (reference sequence). V lost 3 bases and J lost 7; bases outside the gene matches: 8. The length of the CDR3 is 15 residues. CDR3 loop: CASSHTGTGIQPQHF. The CDR3 DNA reads TGTGCCAGCAGCCATACCGGGACAGGTATCCAGCCCCAGCATTTT.

The chain couples TRBV6-2 or TRBV6-3 to TRBJ1-2, with D perhaps matching TRBD1 (6 bases). Germline V gene sequence: CDR1 MNHEY, CDR2 SVGEGT. The germline V and J ends were trimmed by 6 bases and 7 bases, with 15 bases remaining between them. This CDR3 has 13 residues. CDR3 loop: CASSYTGLRGYTF. As DNA, the CDR3 is TGTGCCAGCAGCTATACAGGGTTACGTGGCTACACCTTC.

Concerning this clone: Other DNA sequences in the same sample also yield this CDR3. The J gene is TRBJ1-3, the V gene TRBV12-3 or TRBV12-4; D unclear. The germline V and J ends were trimmed by 6 bases and 5 bases, with 5 bases remaining between them. There are 11 residues in the CDR3. The CDR3 sequence: CASSLRNTIYF. In DNA form, the CDR3 reads TGTGCCAGCAGCCTTCGAAACACCATATATTTT.

The chain employs TRBV9 and TRBJ1-3; no clear D. The CDR3 has 15 amino acids. Germline CDR1 reads SGDLS; CDR2 reads YYNGEE. V was shortened by 4 bases and J by 0 bases, with 11 bases between the two germline ends. The CDR3 bases are TGTGCCAGCAGCCCCCGGTCGAGCTCTGGAAACACCATATATTTT. This gives the protein CASSPRSSSGNTIYF.

This clone was seen a single time. The rearrangement uses TRBV3-1 (or the pseudogene TRBV3-2) and TRBJ2-1; 9 bases align to TRBD2. V shed 0 bases, J shed 9 bases, and the junction held 9 bases outside the gene matches. The length of the CDR3 is 16 residues. Per germline, CDR1 LGHDT and CDR2 YNNKEL (reference sequence). CDR3 region: CASSQDIAGAGGEQFF. The CDR3 DNA reads TGTGCCAGCAGCCAAGATATAGCGGGAGCAGGCGGTGAGCAGTTCTTC.

The rearrangement uses TRBV11-2 and TRBJ2-7; weak D call: TRBD2 (5 bases). The germline V and J ends were trimmed by 2 bases and 4 bases, with 9 bases remaining between them. CDR1 is SGHAT and CDR2 is FQNNGV in the germline V gene. The CDR3 is 13 amino acids. The CDR3 here is CASSLNRGYEQYF. The CDR3 region has the DNA TGTGCCAGCAGCTTAAACCGGGGATACGAGCAGTACTTC. Looking up the rest from reference TRBV11-2 and TRBJ2-7 gives the full variable domain: EAGVAQSPRYKIIEKRQSVAFWCNPISGHATLYWYQQILGQGPKLLIQFQNNGVVDDSQLPKDRFSAERLKGVDSTLKIQPAKLEDSAVYLCASSLNRGYEQYFGPGTRLTVT.

This chain links TRBV18 with TRBJ1-2; D uncertain. In germline, CDR1 is KGHSH, CDR2 LQKENI. V dropped 0 bases and J dropped 6 bases, with 11 bases sitting between them. The CDR3 is 14 amino acids. The DNA for the CDR3 is TGTGCCAGCTCACCACCGAGGGTACGCGATGGCTACACCTTC. This gives the protein CASSPPRVRDGYTF.

The chain joins TRBV19 to TRBJ2-2; D might be TRBD1 (6 bases). Per germline, CDR1 LNHDA and CDR2 SQIVND (reference sequence). This CDR3 spans 13 amino acids. The V and J ends lost 9 bases and 3 bases respectively, with 11 bases between them. CDR3 nucleotides: TGTGCCAGCCGGGACACGGACACCGGGGAGCTGTTTTTT. This translates into CASRDTDTGELFF.

As DNA, the CDR3 is TGTGCCAGTAGTATAAGTGGTACAGGGTATAATTCACCCCTCCACTTT. Amino acids: CASSISGTGYNSPLHF. This chain joins TRBV19 and TRBJ1-6; D is perhaps TRBD1 (6 bases). V lost 2 bases, J lost 4 bases, and 12 bases lay in between. Germline CDR1 reads LNHDA; CDR2 reads SQIVND (reference sequence). The CDR3 runs to 16 residues.